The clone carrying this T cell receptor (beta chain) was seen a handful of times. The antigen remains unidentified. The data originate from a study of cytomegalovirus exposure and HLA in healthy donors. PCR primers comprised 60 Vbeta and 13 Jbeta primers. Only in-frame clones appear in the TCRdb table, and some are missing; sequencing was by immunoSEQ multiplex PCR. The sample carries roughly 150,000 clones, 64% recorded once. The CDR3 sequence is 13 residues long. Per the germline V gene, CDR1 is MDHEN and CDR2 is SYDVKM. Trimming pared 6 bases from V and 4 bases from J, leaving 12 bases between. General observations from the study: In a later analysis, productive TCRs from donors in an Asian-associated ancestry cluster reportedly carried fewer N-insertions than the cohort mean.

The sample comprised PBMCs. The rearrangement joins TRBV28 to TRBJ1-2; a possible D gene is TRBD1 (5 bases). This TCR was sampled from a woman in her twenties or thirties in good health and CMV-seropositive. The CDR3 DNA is TGTGCCAGCAGCTGGGGCAGCCGCTATGGCTACACCTTC. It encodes CASSWGSRYGYTF.